One sample yielded the 17 T cell receptor beta chains listed below, sequenced in a study of shared clonotypes between healthy human individuals (dated by TCRdb to about 2020). CD8 naive samples were obtained by positive selection for CCR7 among CD45RO-negative cells, yielding a CD45RA+CCR7+ population from which TemRA cells were excluded. Libraries were constructed by the immunoSEQ multiplex PCR assay. The table was pulled from immuneACCESS by TCRdb, which kept in-frame rearrangements only. Such tables lose some clones; where checked, under half of the loss comes from unresolved V genes, and the rest has no known cause. A total of 1.5 million to 2.5 million clones appear in this sample, about 94% of them only once. The ten largest clones take up 1% to 1.5% of the sample. Sample: naive CD8+ T cells sorted from blood. Reading the label with the study, this specimen's cell subset or site is: CD45RA+CCR7+. Every receptor here comes from a man aged 18 to 29 in good health.

This clone was recorded only once. The chain has TRBV6-5 and TRBJ2-7; D is unresolved. The CDR3 is 13 residues long. The germline V gene encodes CDR1 MNHEY and CDR2 SVGAGI. Trimming took 0 bases from V and 7 from J, leaving 10 bases between them. Here the CDR3 reads CASSYSTELEQYF. CDR3 coding DNA: TGTGCCAGCAGTTACTCGACTGAGTTAGAGCAGTACTTC.

The chain carries TRBV7-6 and TRBJ2-5; tentative D call: TRBD2 (5 bases). The V gene's germline CDR1 is SGHVS and CDR2 FNYEAQ. With 0 bases removed from V and 3 bases from J, the gap between germline ends came to 11 bases. The CDR3 runs 15 residues. The CDR3 DNA is TGTGCCAGCAGCTTAGCCCCGGGGTCCAAAGAGACCCAGTACTTC. It codes for CASSLAPGSKETQYF.

The chain recombines TRBV5-6 with TRBJ2-7; D uncertain. V was trimmed by 0 bases and J by 7 bases, leaving 14 bases between them. CDR1 and CDR2 (germline): SGHDT, YYEEEE. This CDR3 spans 14 amino acids. CDR3 region: CASSLENSLGEQYF. The CDR3 DNA follows: TGTGCCAGCAGCTTGGAAAACAGTCTCGGGGAGCAGTACTTC.

V gene TRBV9 combines with J gene TRBJ2-1, with no clear D. Germline V lookup: CDR1 SGDLS, CDR2 YYNGEE. CDR3 size: 16 residues. The V end was cut by 0 bases, the J end by 0 bases, with 10 bases between. Here the CDR3 reads CASSVGASSSYNEQFF. Written as DNA, the CDR3 is TGTGCCAGCAGCGTAGGGGCCTCCTCCTCCTACAATGAGCAGTTCTTC.

J is TRBJ2-7 and V is TRBV5-1, with 11 positions matching TRBD2. After removal of 0 bases from V and 5 bases from J, the junction contained 7 bases not matched to a gene. Germline V gives CDR1 SGHRS, CDR2 YFSETQ. The CDR3 sequence is 16 residues long. The CDR3 region has the DNA TGCGCCAGCAGCTTGGTCCCTAGCGGGGGGCCTCACGAGCAGTACTTC. Translating it yields CASSLVPSGGPHEQYF.

In regard to this clone: This specimen includes other DNA sequences encoding the same CDR3. The V call is TRBV6-1, the J call TRBJ1-5; perhaps TRBD1 as D (6 bases). V was clipped by 6 bases and J by 4 bases, with 16 bases between them. The CDR3 has 15 amino acids. Looked up from germline, CDR1 is MNHNS and CDR2 is SASEGT. The chain's CDR3 is CASSELGGGNQPQHF. CDR3 bases: TGTGCCAGCAGCGAACTAGGGGGGGGGAATCAGCCCCAGCATTTT.

For this clone: The same CDR3 can be traced to other DNA sequences in this sample. The chain couples TRBV4-3 to TRBJ2-2; D remains ambiguous. This CDR3 has 13 amino acids. Germline CDR1 and CDR2: LGHNA and YSLEER. V lost 1 base to trimming and J lost 6 bases, with 6 bases between them. The DNA for the CDR3 is TGCGCCAGCAGCCAAGGCGTCTCCGGGGAGCTGTTTTTT. It translates to CASSQGVSGELFF.

This chain connects TRBV27 to TRBJ1-5; D possibly corresponds to TRBD1 (6 bases). Per germline, CDR1 MNHEY and CDR2 SMNVEV (reference sequence). CDR3 length equals 18 residues. Trimming pared 9 bases from V and 4 bases from J, leaving 28 bases between. CDR3 region: CASSPVAVFGQINQPQHF. The CDR3 DNA reads TGTGCCAGTTCCCCCGTTGCCGTATTTGGACAGATAAATCAGCCCCAGCATTTT.

DNA for the CDR3: TGTGCCAGCAGACAGGGTCGGTCCTCCTACAATGAGCAGTTCTTC. This encodes CASRQGRSSYNEQFF. The rearrangement links TRBV6-5 to TRBJ2-1; D might be TRBD1 (6 bases). Trimming pared 6 bases from V and 0 bases from J, leaving 12 bases between. The CDR3 spans 15 residues. Germline assignment: CDR1 MNHEY and CDR2 SVGAGI.

The V gene is TRBV7-9, the J gene TRBJ1-5, with TRBD1 identical over 9 bases. The germline gives CDR1 SEHNR, CDR2 FQNEAQ (reference sequence). The CDR3 is 13 amino acids. Germline trimming cut 5 bases from V and 7 bases from J; bases unmatched to any gene: 3. The CDR3 sequence is CASSQTGGQPQHF. The CDR3, as DNA: TGTGCCAGCAGCCAGACAGGGGGGCAGCCCCAGCATTTT.

This clone was detected only once. The chain uses TRBV7-8 and TRBJ2-7; TRBD1 matches at 11 bases. V gave up 4 bases and J gave up 5 bases; unmatched junction bases: 13. The CDR3 length is 17 residues. In germline, CDR1 is SGHVS, CDR2 FQNEAQ. The CDR3: CASSYPILGQGAHEQYF. CDR3 in DNA: TGTGCCAGCAGCTACCCCATCCTCGGACAGGGGGCCCACGAGCAGTACTTC.

This sequence joins TRBV5-8 and TRBJ1-3; no definite D call. CDR1 SGHTS and CDR2 YDEGEE come from the germline V gene. The CDR3 has 15 residues. With 0 bases removed from V and 0 bases from J, the gap between germline ends came to 7 bases. CDR3 sequence: CASSLGPTSGNTIYF. The CDR3 bases are TGTGCCAGCAGCTTGGGGCCAACCTCTGGAAACACCATATATTTT.

Regarding this clone: Additional DNA sequences in this sample encode the identical CDR3. The chain is built from TRBV27 and TRBJ2-7; 8 bases map to TRBD1. Trimming removed 4 bases from V and 2 bases from J; junction bases left unmatched: 4. The length of the CDR3 is 14 residues. CDR1 and CDR2 (germline): MNHEY, SMNVEV (reference sequence). CDR3 sequence (DNA): TGTGCCAGCAGTTCCGACAGGGGTGCCTACGAGCAGTACTTC. Encoded protein: CASSSDRGAYEQYF.

This chain links TRBV7-9 with TRBJ2-7; D is undetermined. V gave up 1 base and J gave up 1 base, with 8 bases separating them. The CDR3 loop spans 14 amino acids. Germline assignment: CDR1 SEHNR and CDR2 FQNEAQ (reference sequence). CDR3 region: CASSLGWVSYEQYF. The CDR3 DNA reads TGTGCCAGCAGCTTAGGTTGGGTGTCCTACGAGCAGTACTTC.

In this sample, this clone turned up a few times. This sequence joins TRBV11-3 and TRBJ1-1; D gene uncertain. CDR1 is SGHNT and CDR2 is YENEEA in the germline V gene. V dropped 5 bases and J dropped 0 bases, with 7 bases sitting between them. This CDR3 contains 13 residues. Here the CDR3 reads CASSLKLNTEAFF. CDR3 nucleotides: TGTGCCAGCAGCCTGAAACTGAACACTGAAGCTTTCTTT.

This clone has only one observation. The V gene is TRBV2, the J gene TRBJ2-7; D remains unclear. Trimming stripped 0 bases from V and 3 bases from J, with 3 bases between. CDR3 length: 12 residues. The germline V gene has CDR1 SNHLY and CDR2 FYNNEI. CDR3 amino acids: CASSEANYEQYF. For the CDR3, the DNA is TGTGCCAGCAGTGAAGCCAACTACGAGCAGTACTTC. Full variable domain (outside the CDR3, taken from reference TRBV2 and TRBJ2-7): EPEVTQTPSHQVTQMGQEVILRCVPISNHLYFYWYRQILGQKVEFLVSFYNNEISEKSEIFDDQFSVERPDGSNFTLKIRSTKLEDSAMYFCASSEANYEQYFGPGTRLTVT.

V gene TRBV4-3 combines with J gene TRBJ1-5; D is uncertain. The CDR3 totals 13 residues. V lost 4 bases and J 2 bases, leaving 6 bases between the germline ends. Germline lookup yields CDR1 LGHNA and CDR2 YSLEER. DNA of the CDR3: TGCGCCAGCAGCCCCGGTGGCAATCAGCCCCAGCATTTT. It encodes CASSPGGNQPQHF.